This passage covers 10 T cell receptor beta chains from one sample sequenced in a study of cytomegalovirus exposure and HLA in healthy donors. PCR involved 60 Vbeta and 13 Jbeta primers. Only in-frame clones appear in the TCRdb table, and some are missing; sequencing was by immunoSEQ multiplex PCR. Here the sample spans tens of thousands of clones, under 85% being singletons. The sample consisted of PBMCs. All receptors derive from a man over 45 in good health and CMV-seronegative.

The chain recombines TRBV9 with TRBJ1-2; possibly TRBD1 for D (5 bases). V was trimmed by 0 bases and J by 4 bases, leaving 13 bases between them. The CDR3 runs to 15 residues. Germline CDR1 and CDR2: SGDLS and YYNGEE. The CDR3: CASSVDGDFSYGYTF. Here the CDR3 DNA reads TGTGCCAGCAGCGTAGATGGGGACTTCAGCTATGGCTACACCTTC. Full variable domain (remainder filled in from reference TRBV9 and TRBJ1-2): DSGVTQTPKHLITATGQRVTLRCSPRSGDLSVYWYQQSLDQGLQFLIQYYNGEERAKGNILERFSAQQFPDLHSELNLSSLELGDSALYFCASSVDGDFSYGYTFGSGTRLTVV.

This clone was seen more than once but under ten times. The V and J genes are TRBV4-2 and TRBJ2-3; 11 bases fit TRBD1. CDR1 and CDR2 from the germline V gene are LGHNA and YNFKEQ. This CDR3 is 18 amino acids long. J was trimmed by 0 bases and V by 5 bases; bases with no gene match: 10. The CDR3 sequence is CASSVRDRGFTSTDTQYF. In DNA, the CDR3 is TGTGCCAGCAGCGTCCGGGACAGGGGGTTTACTAGCACAGATACGCAGTATTTT.

This chain connects TRBV27 to TRBJ1-2; D might be TRBD1 (6 bases). CDR3 length: 14 residues. Per the germline V gene, CDR1 is MNHEY and CDR2 is SMNVEV (reference sequence). V was trimmed by 6 bases and J by 6 bases, leaving 17 bases between them. CDR3 sequence reads: CASSLYRVPNGYTF. The CDR3 DNA reads TGTGCCAGCAGCCTCTACAGGGTTCCCAATGGCTACACCTTC.

The chain combines TRBV29-1 with TRBJ2-7, with 9 bases matching TRBD1. V lost 7 bases, J lost 2 bases, and 6 bases stayed unmatched. This CDR3 contains 13 residues. Germline loops: CDR1 SQVTM, CDR2 ANQGSEA. The CDR3 coding sequence is TGCAGCGCAAGGACAGGGGCAGCCTACGAGCAGTACTTC. Protein product: CSARTGAAYEQYF.

The rearrangement joins TRBV6-6 to TRBJ1-1; the D is unclear. The germline V gene has CDR1 MNHNY and CDR2 SVGAGI (reference sequence). V was shortened by 5 bases and J by 3 bases, with 7 bases between the two germline ends. The length of the CDR3 is 12 residues. The CDR3 DNA follows: TGTGCCAGCAGTCCCCCGTACACTGAAGCTTTCTTT. This codes for CASSPPYTEAFF.

The V call is TRBV6-6, the J call TRBJ2-5; TRBD2 matches 11 bases. The J call is doubtful: the DNA matches TRBJ2-7 better. Germline-derived CDR1 and CDR2 are MNHNY and SVGAGI (reference sequence). CDR3 length: 14 amino acids. CDR3 coding DNA: TGTGCCAGCAGTTACACTAGCGGGGGATACGAGCAGTACTTC. Translated, it gives CASSYTSGGYEQYF.

The chain carries TRBV6-5 and TRBJ2-7; D perhaps matches TRBD2 (5 bases). The CDR3 sequence is 14 residues long. Trimming removed 5 bases at V and 2 bases at J, with 13 bases between. From germline, CDR1 is MNHEY and CDR2 SVGAGI. The CDR3: CASSETGMPYEQYF. The CDR3 nucleotides read TGTGCCAGCAGTGAGACGGGGATGCCCTACGAGCAGTACTTC.

The rearrangement links TRBV11-2 to TRBJ1-2, with D perhaps matching TRBD1 (6 bases). V gave up 4 bases and J gave up 2 bases, with 11 bases separating them. The CDR3 has 14 residues. Per germline, CDR1 SGHAT and CDR2 FQNNGV. The CDR3: CASSSTGQNYGYTF. The CDR3 bases are TGTGCCAGCAGCTCAACCGGACAGAACTATGGCTACACCTTC.

This clone was picked up a small number of times. Distinct nucleotide sequences in the sample also encode this CDR3. The chain's CDR3 is CASSYPGTTYEQYF. CDR3 sequence (DNA): TGTGCCAGCAGTTACCCGGGGACTACCTACGAGCAGTACTTC. V is TRBV6-5 and J is TRBJ2-7; 7 positions match TRBD2. The V gene's germline CDR1 is MNHEY and CDR2 SVGAGI. The CDR3 totals 14 residues. Trimming took 2 bases from V and 2 from J; bases not matched to a gene: 3.

V gene TRBV15 combines with J gene TRBJ2-2; TRBD2 aligns across 9 bases. The germline V gene encodes CDR1 LNHNV and CDR2 YYDKDF (reference sequence). The CDR3 extends over 18 amino acids. V lost 1 base to trimming and J lost 0 bases; unmatched junction nucleotides: 6. The DNA for the CDR3 is TGTGCCACCAGCAGAGGGAGTAGCGGGGGCCCGAACACCGGGGAGCTGTTTTTT. Its protein is CATSRGSSGGPNTGELFF.